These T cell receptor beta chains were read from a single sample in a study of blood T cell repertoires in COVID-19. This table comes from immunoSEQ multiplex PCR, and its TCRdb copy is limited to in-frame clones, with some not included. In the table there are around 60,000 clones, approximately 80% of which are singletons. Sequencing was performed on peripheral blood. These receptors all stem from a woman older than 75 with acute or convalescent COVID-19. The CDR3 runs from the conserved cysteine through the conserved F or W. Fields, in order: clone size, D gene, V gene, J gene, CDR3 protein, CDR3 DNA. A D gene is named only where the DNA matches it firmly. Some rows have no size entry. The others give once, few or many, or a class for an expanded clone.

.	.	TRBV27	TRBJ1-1	CASSLLGPRGNTEAFF	TGTGCCAGCAGTTTATTGGGCCCCAGGGGGAACACTGAAGCTTTCTTT
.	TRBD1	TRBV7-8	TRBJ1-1	CASSAGQPNTEAFF	TGTGCCAGCAGCGCGGGACAGCCGAACACTGAAGCTTTCTTT
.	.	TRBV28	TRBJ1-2	CASSLWEGGYTF	TGTGCCAGCAGTTTATGGGAGGGCGGCTACACCTTC
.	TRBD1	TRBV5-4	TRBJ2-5	CASSTPQGVGGETQYF	TGTGCCAGCAGCACGCCACAGGGGGTAGGGGGAGAGACCCAGTACTTC
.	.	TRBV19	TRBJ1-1	CATLRGGTEAFF	TGTGCCACCCTCAGGGGTGGGACTGAAGCTTTCTTT
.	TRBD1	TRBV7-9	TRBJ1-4	CASSSRQGFALRGEKLFF	TGTGCCAGCAGCAGTAGACAGGGGTTCGCTCTAAGAGGTGAAAAACTGTTTTTT
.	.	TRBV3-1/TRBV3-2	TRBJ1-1	CASSRGGTEAFF	TGTGCCAGCAGCCGGGGGGGGACTGAAGCTTTCTTT
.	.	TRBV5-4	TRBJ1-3	CASSLYGGSGNTIYF	TGTGCCAGCAGCTTGTACGGGGGGTCTGGAAACACCATATATTTT
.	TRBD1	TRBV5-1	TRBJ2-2	CASHRGDTGELFF	TGCGCCAGCCACAGGGGAGACACCGGGGAGCTGTTTTTT
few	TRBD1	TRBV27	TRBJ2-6	CASSFEGQGGSGANVLTF	TGTGCCAGCAGTTTCGAGGGACAGGGGGGCTCTGGGGCCAACGTCCTGACTTTC
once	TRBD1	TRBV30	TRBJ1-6	CAWSRQGMMNSPLHF	TGTGCCTGGAGCCGACAGGGAATGATGAATTCACCCCTCCACTTT
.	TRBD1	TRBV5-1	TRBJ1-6	CASSLTGGLSPLHF	TGCGCCAGCAGTTTGACAGGGGGACTCTCACCCCTCCACTTT
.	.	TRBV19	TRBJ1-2	CASSSPYRERHYGYTF	TGTGCCAGTAGTAGTCCCTACAGGGAGAGGCACTATGGCTACACCTTC
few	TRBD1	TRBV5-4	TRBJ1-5	CASSLAESSHGTGRNQPQHF	TGTGCCAGCAGCTTGGCGGAGTCTTCCCATGGGACAGGGAGAAATCAGCCCCAGCATTTT
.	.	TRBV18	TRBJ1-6	CASSTSGSLNSPLHF	TGTGCCAGCTCCACCAGTGGCAGTTTAAATTCACCCCTCCACTTT
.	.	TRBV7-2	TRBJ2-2	CASSLDNLNTGELFF	TGTGCCAGCAGCCTCGACAATCTGAACACCGGGGAGCTGTTTTTT
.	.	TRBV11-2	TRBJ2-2	CASSLMGSTGELFF	TGTGCCAGCAGTTTAATGGGGAGCACCGGGGAGCTGTTTTTT
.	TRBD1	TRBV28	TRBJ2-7	CASNTGQTYEQYF	TGTGCCAGCAATACGGGACAGACGTACGAGCAGTACTTC
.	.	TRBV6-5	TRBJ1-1	CASSYRGTNTEAFF	TGTGCCAGCAGTTACCGCGGGACGAACACTGAAGCTTTCTTT
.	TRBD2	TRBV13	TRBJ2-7	CASSSSRLRGGFSYEQYF	TGTGCCAGCAGCTCCTCTCGACTTCGCGGGGGGTTCTCCTACGAGCAGTACTTC
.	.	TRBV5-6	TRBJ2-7	CASSTRGASSSYEQYF	TGTGCCAGCAGCACCAGGGGCGCCTCTAGCTCCTACGAGCAGTACTTC
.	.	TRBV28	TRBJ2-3	CASSSRTGYADTQYF	TGTGCCAGCAGTTCCCGAACAGGGTACGCAGATACGCAGTATTTT
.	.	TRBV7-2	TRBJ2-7	CASSLEGGLYVRKQYF	TGTGCCAGCAGCTTAGAGGGGGGGCTCTATGTACGAAAGCAGTACTTC
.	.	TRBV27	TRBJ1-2	CAIVNGYTF	TGTGCCATCGTAAATGGCTACACCTTC
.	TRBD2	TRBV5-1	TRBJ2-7	CASSSTSGHSYEQYF	TGCGCCAGCAGCTCGACTAGCGGGCACTCCTACGAGCAGTACTTC
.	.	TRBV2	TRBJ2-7	CASSPRDSIYEQYF	TGTGCCAGCAGTCCCCGGGACTCGATCTACGAGCAGTACTTC
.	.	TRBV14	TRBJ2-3	CASRSQVSTDTQYF	TGTGCCAGCAGGTCACAGGTTAGCACAGATACGCAGTATTTT
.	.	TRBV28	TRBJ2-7	CASSLPGQIYEQYF	TGTGCCAGCAGTTTGCCCGGACAGATCTACGAGCAGTACTTC
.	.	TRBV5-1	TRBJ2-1	CASSFPDRPSYNEQFF	TGCGCCAGCAGCTTCCCTGACAGACCCTCCTACAATGAGCAGTTCTTC
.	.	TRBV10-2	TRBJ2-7	CASSAQYEQYF	TGCGCCAGCAGTGCACAGTACGAGCAGTACTTC
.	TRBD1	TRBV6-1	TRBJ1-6	CASSEGQGNSPLHF	TGTGCCAGCAGTGAAGGACAGGGGAATTCACCCCTCCACTTT
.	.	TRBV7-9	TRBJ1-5	CASSGGNSNQPQHF	TGTGCCAGCAGCGGGGGCAATAGCAATCAGCCCCAGCATTTT
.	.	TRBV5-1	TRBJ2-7	CASSLIRDYEQYF	TGCGCCAGCAGCTTGATACGGGACTACGAGCAGTACTTC
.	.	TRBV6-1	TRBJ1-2	CASSVANGYTF	TGTGCCAGCAGTGTAGCCAATGGCTACACCTTC
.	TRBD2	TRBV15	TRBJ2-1	CATSRGTSGREEQFF	TGTGCCACCAGCAGAGGGACTAGCGGGAGAGAGGAGCAGTTCTTC
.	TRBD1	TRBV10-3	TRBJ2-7	CAIKYRDSPYEQYF	TGTGCCATTAAGTACCGGGACAGCCCTTACGAGCAGTACTTC
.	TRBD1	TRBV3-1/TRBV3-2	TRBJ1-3	CASSQMTGTGNTIYF	TGTGCCAGCAGCCAGATGACAGGGACTGGAAACACCATATATTTT
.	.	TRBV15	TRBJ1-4	CATSIGQAWGTNEKLFF	TGTGCCACCAGCATCGGACAAGCCTGGGGAACTAATGAAAAACTGTTTTTT
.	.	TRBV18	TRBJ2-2	CASSLSRGDTGELFF	TGTGCCAGCTCACTATCCAGGGGGGACACCGGGGAGCTGTTTTTT
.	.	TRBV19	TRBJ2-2	CASRLRVAGELFF	TGTGCCAGTAGACTCAGGGTTGCCGGGGAGCTGTTTTTT
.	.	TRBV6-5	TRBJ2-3	CASSPRDGFTDTQYF	TGTGCCAGCAGTCCCCGTGATGGCTTTACAGATACGCAGTATTTT
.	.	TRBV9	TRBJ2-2	CASSVAQAFGELFF	TGTGCCAGCAGCGTAGCTCAGGCCTTCGGGGAGCTGTTTTTT
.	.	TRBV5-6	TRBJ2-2	CASSLGGGSVTGELFF	TGTGCCAGCAGCTTGGGTGGTGGTTCAGTCACCGGGGAGCTGTTTTTT
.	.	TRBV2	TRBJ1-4	CASRRVGSDEKLFF	TGTGCCAGCAGGAGGGTAGGGTCGGATGAAAAACTGTTTTTT
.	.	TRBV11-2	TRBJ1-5	CASSLGRDGNQPQHF	TGTGCCAGCAGCTTAGGGAGGGACGGGAATCAGCCCCAGCATTTT
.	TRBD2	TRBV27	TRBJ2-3	CASKVCWSSGGAFDSDTQYF	TGTGCCAGCAAAGTTTGCTGGAGTAGCGGGGGGGCCTTTGATTCGGATACGCAGTATTTT
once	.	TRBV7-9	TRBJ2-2	CASKTQSNTGELFF	TGTGCCAGCAAAACGCAGTCAAACACCGGGGAGCTGTTTTTT